This T cell receptor beta chain originates from a study of early T cells in non-severe SARS-CoV-2 infection. Study summary: It was bulk RNA from unsorted whole blood that was sequenced, and the chains were unpaired. Findings and caveats of the study: The study's VDJdb matching favored anti-spike CD8 responses and missed private and CD4 specificities.

This clonotype was found many times. What it binds is unknown. Germline assignment: CDR1 MNHNS and CDR2 SASEGT. J gave up 2 bases and V 5 bases, and 5 bases lay outside the gene matches. This CDR3 region has 14 residues. Each cDNA molecule carried a unique molecular identifier. MiXCR, run by TCRdb on the 5' RACE reads, gives a single entry per CDR3 protein. The profile covers about 55,000 distinct CDR3 sequences, with around 13% appearing a single time and 1.3% to 1.5% taken by the ten largest. The receptor's source is an adult who was a healthcare worker with PCR-confirmed SARS-CoV-2 infection or an uninfected control (not recorded which). J is TRBJ2-7 and V is TRBV6-1, with TRBD1 matching 8 bases. The specimen was whole blood. This chain's CDR3 is CASSRDRRTYEQYF. In DNA form, the CDR3 reads TGTGCCAGCAGTAGGGACAGGCGCACCTACGAGCAGTACTTC.